A single sample gave rise to the 10 T cell receptor beta chains below, sequenced in a study of OX40 agonist ivuxolimab in advanced cancers. Data came from immunoSEQ multiplex PCR; TCRdb stores just in-frame clones and leaves some out. This table holds 39,000 or so clones, more than 80% found once. The material sequenced was CD4+ or CD8+ T cells sorted from blood, taken in a trial of the OX40 agonist ivuxolimab. These receptors came from an adult with an advanced solid tumor such as melanoma, head and neck, liver or kidney cancer.

The chain is built from TRBV5-1 and TRBJ1-2; perhaps TRBD1 as D (6 bases). Germline V gene data show CDR1 as SGHRS and CDR2 as YFSETQ. The CDR3 runs to 16 residues. Between the trimmed V and J ends, which lost 5 bases and 1 base, there was a span of 18 bases. DNA for the CDR3: TGCGCCAGCAGTTTCACCGGGGCAGGGGATAACTATGGCTACACCTTC. The encoded protein is CASSFTGAGDNYGYTF. The full variable domain, completed using reference TRBV5-1 and TRBJ1-2, is KAGVTQTPRYLIKTRGQQVTLSCSPISGHRSVSWYQQTPGQGLQFLFEYFSETQRNKGNFPGRFSGRQFSNSRSEMNVSTLELGDSALYLCASSFTGAGDNYGYTFGSGTRLTVV.

This chain joins TRBV5-4 and TRBJ2-1, with 12 bases lining up with TRBD1. V shed 3 bases, J shed 8 bases, and the junction held 12 bases outside the gene matches. Germline-derived CDR1 and CDR2 are SGHNT and YYREEE (reference sequence). The CDR3 runs 17 residues. The CDR3 sequence is CASSWRRRGTGGDEQFF. The CDR3 coding sequence is TGTGCCAGCAGCTGGCGAAGACGGGGGACAGGGGGCGATGAGCAGTTCTTC.

The chain employs TRBV19 and TRBJ2-7, with D perhaps matching TRBD1 (6 bases). There are 12 residues in the CDR3. Germline loops: CDR1 LNHDA, CDR2 SQIVND (reference sequence). Between the trimmed V and J ends, which lost 7 bases and 6 bases, there was a span of 13 bases. The CDR3 loop is CASTDRYGEQYF. Here the CDR3 DNA reads TGTGCCAGTACCGACAGGTATGGCGAGCAGTACTTC.

This clone was found once. CDR3 protein: CASSLRPSGGYNEQFF. The CDR3 nucleotides read TGTGCCAGCAGCTTAAGGCCTAGCGGGGGCTACAATGAGCAGTTCTTC. The chain combines TRBV7-6 with TRBJ2-1, with TRBD2 identical over 10 bases. This CDR3 is 16 amino acids long. In germline, CDR1 is SGHVS, CDR2 FNYEAQ. V dropped 2 bases and J dropped 3; count of bases not matched to a gene: 4.

The chain couples TRBV5-1 to TRBJ2-5; 15 bases map to TRBD2. The V segment lost 3 bases and the J segment 5 bases; nucleotides outside the gene matches: 2. Germline-derived CDR1 and CDR2 are SGHRS and YFSETQ. This CDR3 has 15 amino acids. This CDR3 is CASSSGTSGGETQYF. CDR3 nucleotide sequence: TGCGCCAGCAGCTCGGGGACTAGCGGGGGGGAGACCCAGTACTTC.

The V gene is TRBV6-5, the J gene TRBJ1-1, with 8 bases matching TRBD1. CDR1 is MNHEY and CDR2 is SVGAGI in the germline V gene. This CDR3 region has 14 residues. J lost 5 bases, V lost 3 bases, and 5 bases had no gene match. CDR3 loop: CASSYQQGGTEAFF. The CDR3 bases are TGTGCCAGCAGTTATCAACAGGGGGGTACTGAAGCTTTCTTT.

The chain couples TRBV5-4 to TRBJ2-5, with D unresolved. The CDR3 is 13 residues long. Per germline, CDR1 SGHNT and CDR2 YYREEE (reference sequence). The V and J ends lost 2 bases and 2 bases respectively, with 7 bases between them. CDR3 protein: CASSFGLQETQYF. As DNA, the CDR3 is TGTGCCAGCAGCTTCGGATTACAAGAGACCCAGTACTTC. Looking up the rest from reference TRBV5-4 and TRBJ2-5 gives the full variable domain: ETGVTQSPTHLIKTRGQQVTLRCSSQSGHNTVSWYQQALGQGPQFIFQYYREEENGRGNFPPRFSGLQFPNYSSELNVNALELDDSALYLCASSFGLQETQYFGPGTRLLVL.

The rearrangement links TRBV4-3 to TRBJ2-3; D unresolved. Germline V gene data show CDR1 as LGHNA and CDR2 as YSLEER. The CDR3 is made up of 13 amino acids. V was trimmed by 4 bases and J by 4 bases, leaving 9 bases between them. The CDR3 DNA reads as TGCGCCAGCAGCCTACAACGGGCAGATACGCAGTATTTT. It is translated as CASSLQRADTQYF.

The chain links TRBV6-6 to TRBJ2-3; no clear D gene. This CDR3 has 9 amino acids. CDR1 MNHNY and CDR2 SVGAGI come from the germline V gene (reference sequence). CDR3 bases: TGTGGCGCGGAAGTCCTCCAGTATTTT. Amino acids: CGAEVLQYF.

The chain links TRBV11-2 to TRBJ2-5, with 9 bases that match TRBD1. After removal of 5 bases from V and 5 bases from J, the junction contained 12 bases not matched to a gene. There are 16 residues in the CDR3. Per germline, CDR1 SGHAT and CDR2 FQNNGV. DNA for the CDR3: TGTGCCAGCAGCCCCCGCCTGACAGGGGGAGGCGAGACCCAGTACTTC. It translates to CASSPRLTGGGETQYF.